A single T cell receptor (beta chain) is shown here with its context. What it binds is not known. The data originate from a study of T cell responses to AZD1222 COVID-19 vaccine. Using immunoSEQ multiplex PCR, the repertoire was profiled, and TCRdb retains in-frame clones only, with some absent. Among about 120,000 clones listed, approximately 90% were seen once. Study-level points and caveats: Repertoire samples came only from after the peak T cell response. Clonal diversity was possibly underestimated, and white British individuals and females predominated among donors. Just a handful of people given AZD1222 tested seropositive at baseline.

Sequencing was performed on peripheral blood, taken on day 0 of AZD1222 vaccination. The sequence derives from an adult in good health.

CDR3 in amino acids: CSVAGLAGGENTGELFF. CDR3 in DNA: TGCAGCGTTGCCGGACTCGCCGGGGGGGAGAACACCGGGGAGCTGTTTTTT. The chain links TRBV29-1 to TRBJ2-2; 8 nucleotides match TRBD2. V was pared by 4 bases and J by 1 base, with 11 bases of the junction left unmatched. Germline V gives CDR1 SQVTM, CDR2 ANQGSEA. The CDR3 totals 17 residues.